This T cell receptor (beta chain) was recorded in a study of human T cells and chemical hapten exposure. Study in general: The scalp of each patient received a weekly diphenylcyclopropenone dose for the full roughly 26-week study. Study-wide points: Expanded TCRs produced significantly more large CDR3 similarity clusters than controls did.

TCRdb passed the RACE reads through MiXCR, listing each CDR3 protein once. The sample holds 84,000 or so distinct CDR3 sequences, roughly a tenth seen once. The table lists this clonotype with a few counts. What it binds is unknown. The CDR3 covers 11 residues. Germline V gene data show CDR1 as MGHDK and CDR2 as SYGVNS. Between the trimmed V and J ends, which lost 10 bases and 7 bases, there was a span of 11 bases. Specified time point: patch test 1, 2 weeks after DPC sensitization. Specified treatment: therapeutic diphenylcyclopropenone sensitization with weekly scalp DPC. Prior to each patch test being applied, blood was drawn.

The starting material was whole blood, obtained in connection with sensitization to the hapten diphenylcyclopropenone (DPC). This rearrangement joins TRBV25-1 to TRBJ2-1; the D gene is possibly TRBD1 (6 bases). The sequence derives from a man between 35 and 55 years old with alopecia areata. Some clones in this sample may be carry-over from other donors' samples. The DNA of the CDR3 is TGTGCCACCCTACAGGGTAATGAGCAGTTCTTC. Translated: CATLQGNEQFF.